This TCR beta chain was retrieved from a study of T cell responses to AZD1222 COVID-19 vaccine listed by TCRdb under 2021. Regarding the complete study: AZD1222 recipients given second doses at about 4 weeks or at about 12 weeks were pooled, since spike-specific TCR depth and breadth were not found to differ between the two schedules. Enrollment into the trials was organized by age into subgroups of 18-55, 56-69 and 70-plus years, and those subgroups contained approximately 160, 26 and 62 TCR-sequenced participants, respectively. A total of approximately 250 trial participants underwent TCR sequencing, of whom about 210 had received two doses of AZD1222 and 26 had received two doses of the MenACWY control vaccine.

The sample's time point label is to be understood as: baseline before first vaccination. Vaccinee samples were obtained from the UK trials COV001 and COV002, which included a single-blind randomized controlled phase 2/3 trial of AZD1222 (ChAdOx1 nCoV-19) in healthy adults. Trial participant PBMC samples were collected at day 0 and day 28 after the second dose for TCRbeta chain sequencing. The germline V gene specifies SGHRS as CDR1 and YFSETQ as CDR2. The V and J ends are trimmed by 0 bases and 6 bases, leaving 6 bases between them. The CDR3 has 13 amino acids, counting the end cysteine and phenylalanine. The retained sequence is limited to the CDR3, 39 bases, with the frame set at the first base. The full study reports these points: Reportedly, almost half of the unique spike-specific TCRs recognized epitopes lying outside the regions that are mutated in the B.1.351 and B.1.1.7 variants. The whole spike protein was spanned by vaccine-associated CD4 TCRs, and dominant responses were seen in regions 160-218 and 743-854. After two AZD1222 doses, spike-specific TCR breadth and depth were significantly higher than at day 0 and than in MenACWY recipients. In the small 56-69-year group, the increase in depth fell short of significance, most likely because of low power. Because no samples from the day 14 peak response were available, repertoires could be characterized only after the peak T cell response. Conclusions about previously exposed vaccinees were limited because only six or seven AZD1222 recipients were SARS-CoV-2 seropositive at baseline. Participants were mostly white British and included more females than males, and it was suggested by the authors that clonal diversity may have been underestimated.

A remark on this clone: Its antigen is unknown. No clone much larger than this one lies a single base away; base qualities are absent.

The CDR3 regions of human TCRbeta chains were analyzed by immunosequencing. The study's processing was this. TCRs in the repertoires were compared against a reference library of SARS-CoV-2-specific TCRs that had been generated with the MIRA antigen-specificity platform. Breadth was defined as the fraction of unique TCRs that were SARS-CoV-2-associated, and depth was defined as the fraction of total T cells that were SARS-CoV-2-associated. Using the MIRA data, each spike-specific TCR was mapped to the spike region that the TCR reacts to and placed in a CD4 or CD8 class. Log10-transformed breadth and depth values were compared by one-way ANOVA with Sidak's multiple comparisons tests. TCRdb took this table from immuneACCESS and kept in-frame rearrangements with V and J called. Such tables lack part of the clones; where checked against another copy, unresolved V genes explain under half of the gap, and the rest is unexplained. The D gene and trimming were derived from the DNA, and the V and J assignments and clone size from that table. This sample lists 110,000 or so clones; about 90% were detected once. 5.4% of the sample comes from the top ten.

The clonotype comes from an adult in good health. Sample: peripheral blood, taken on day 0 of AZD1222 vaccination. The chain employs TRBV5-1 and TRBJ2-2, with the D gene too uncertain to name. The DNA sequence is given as TGCGCCAGCAGCTTGGCCGTTGCCGGGGAGCTGTTTTTT. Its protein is CASSLAVAGELFF.